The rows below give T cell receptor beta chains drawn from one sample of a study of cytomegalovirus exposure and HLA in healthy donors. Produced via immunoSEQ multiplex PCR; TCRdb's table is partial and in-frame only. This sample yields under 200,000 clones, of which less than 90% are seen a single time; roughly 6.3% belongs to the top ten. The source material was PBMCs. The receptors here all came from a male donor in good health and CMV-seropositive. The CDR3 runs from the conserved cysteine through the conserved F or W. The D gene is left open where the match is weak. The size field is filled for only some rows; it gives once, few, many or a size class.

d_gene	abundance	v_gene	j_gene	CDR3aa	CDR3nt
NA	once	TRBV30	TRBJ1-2	CAWSGDRWGYTF	TGTGCCTGGAGTGGCGACAGGTGGGGCTACACCTTC
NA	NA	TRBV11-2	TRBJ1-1	CASRSSAEAFF	TGTGCCAGCAGATCCTCCGCGGAAGCTTTCTTT
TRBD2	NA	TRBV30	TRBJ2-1	CAWSDLWGTSTYNEQFF	TGTGCCTGGAGCGATCTTTGGGGGACTAGCACGTACAATGAGCAGTTCTTC
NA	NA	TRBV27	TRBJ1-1	CASSFGRQGNTEAFF	TGTGCCAGCAGTTTTGGGCGCCAGGGGAACACTGAGGCTTTCTTT
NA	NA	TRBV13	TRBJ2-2	CASSLWGEATTGELFF	TGTGCCAGCAGCTTGTGGGGGGAGGCGACCACCGGGGAGCTGTTTTTT
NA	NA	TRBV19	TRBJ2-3	CASIKGIVLGPPDTQYF	TGTGCCAGTATCAAAGGCATTGTTTTGGGCCCTCCAGATACGCAGTATTTT
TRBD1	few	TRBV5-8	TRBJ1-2	CASSPGDRVLYGYTF	TGTGCCAGCAGCCCCGGGGACAGGGTACTCTATGGCTACACCTTC
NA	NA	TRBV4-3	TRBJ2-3	CASSPRETRTDTQYF	TGCGCCAGCAGCCCGAGGGAAACACGCACAGATACGCAGTATTTT
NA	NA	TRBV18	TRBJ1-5	CASSLDTDQPQHF	TGTGCCAGCTCCCTTGACACCGATCAGCCCCAGCATTTT
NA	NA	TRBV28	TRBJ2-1	CASSSLSDSEQFF	TGTGCCAGCAGTTCGCTGTCCGACAGTGAGCAGTTCTTC
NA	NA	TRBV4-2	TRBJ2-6	CASSQGQSTSGANVLTF	TGTGCCAGCAGCCAAGGACAGAGTACCTCTGGGGCCAACGTCCTGACTTTC
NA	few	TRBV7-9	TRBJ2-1	CASSLVLVNEQFF	TGTGCCAGCAGCTTAGTACTCGTGAATGAGCAGTTCTTC
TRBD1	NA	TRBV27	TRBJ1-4	CASSSYRGGEKLFF	TGTGCCAGCAGTTCCTACAGGGGAGGTGAAAAACTGTTTTTT
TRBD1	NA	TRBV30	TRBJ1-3	CARDRRNSGNTIYF	TGTGCCCGGGACAGGCGAAACTCTGGAAACACCATATATTTT
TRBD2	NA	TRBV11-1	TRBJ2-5	CASSLVPGLAGESRGTQYF	TGTGCCAGCAGCTTAGTCCCGGGACTAGCGGGAGAGTCGAGGGGGACCCAGTACTTC
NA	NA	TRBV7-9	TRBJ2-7	CASSRANYEQYF	TGTGCCAGCAGCCGCGCAAATTACGAGCAGTACTTC
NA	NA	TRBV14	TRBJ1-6	CASSQNANNSPLHF	TGTGCCAGCAGCCAAAATGCGAATAATTCACCCCTCCACTTT
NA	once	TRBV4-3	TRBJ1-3	CASSQERGALGNTIYF	TGCGCCAGCAGCCAAGAGCGGGGGGCTCTTGGAAACACCATATATTTT